This passage covers 14 T cell receptor beta chains from one sample sequenced in a study of cytomegalovirus exposure and HLA in healthy donors. In the PCR, 60 Vbeta and 13 Jbeta primers were used. Data came from immunoSEQ multiplex PCR; TCRdb stores just in-frame clones and leaves some out. The repertoire shows around 50,000 clones; the top ten hold over 9%. The sample comprised PBMCs. The receptors derive from a woman aged 25-40 years in good health and CMV-seropositive.

The chain carries TRBV6-6 and TRBJ1-6; D might be TRBD1 (6 bases). V shed 6 bases and J shed 8 bases, with 14 bases lying between them. Germline-derived CDR1 and CDR2 are MNHNY and SVGAGI (reference sequence). The CDR3 spans 14 residues. CDR3 sequence reads: CASSLTGPDSPLHF. The CDR3 nucleotides are TGTGCCAGCAGCCTTACAGGGCCCGATTCACCCCTCCACTTT.

The V gene is TRBV5-1, the J gene TRBJ1-4; 7 nucleotides agree with TRBD1. CDR1 and CDR2 (germline): SGHRS, YFSETQ. The ends lost 4 bases at V and 2 bases at J; junction bases unmatched: 8. This CDR3 is built from 16 residues. The CDR3 DNA reads as TGCGCCAGCAGCGCACAACAGGGGAGGACTAATGAAAAACTGTTTTTT. Residues: CASSAQQGRTNEKLFF.

The V and J genes are TRBV30 and TRBJ2-7; no clear D gene. The CDR3 totals 12 residues. Trimming stripped 0 bases from V and 3 bases from J, with 6 bases between. CDR1 GTSNPN and CDR2 SVGIG come from the germline V gene (reference sequence). The CDR3 loop reads CAWSVRSYEQYF. The CDR3 nucleotides read TGTGCCTGGAGTGTAAGGAGCTACGAGCAGTACTTC. Combining the CDR3 with reference TRBV30 and TRBJ2-7 gives the whole variable domain SQTIHQWPATLVQPVGSPLSLECTVEGTSNPNLYWYRQAAGRGLQLLFYSVGIGQISSEVPQNLSASRPQDRQFILSSKKLLLSDSGFYLCAWSVRSYEQYFGPGTRLTVT.

This chain connects TRBV6-5 to TRBJ2-1, with D perhaps matching TRBD2 (6 bases). This CDR3 has 13 residues. V lost 5 bases, J lost 8 bases, and 13 bases lay in between. CDR1 is MNHEY and CDR2 is SVGAGI in the germline V gene. DNA of the CDR3: TGTGCCAGCAGTATCCCTTGGGGGGATGAGCAGTTCTTC. It codes for CASSIPWGDEQFF.

V and J are TRBV19 and TRBJ1-4, with 10 bases that match TRBD1. The CDR3 loop spans 14 amino acids. After removal of 7 bases from V and 7 bases from J, the junction contained 6 bases not matched to a gene. From germline, CDR1 is LNHDA and CDR2 SQIVND (reference sequence). This CDR3 is CASTETGGGEKLFF. DNA of the CDR3: TGTGCCAGTACCGAGACAGGGGGCGGTGAAAAACTGTTTTTT.

The rearrangement links TRBV10-3 to TRBJ1-2; TRBD1 aligns across 7 bases. The CDR3 length is 14 residues. Per germline, CDR1 ENHRY and CDR2 SYGVKD. Losses at the gene ends were 6 bases for V and 4 bases for J; bases not matched to a gene: 8. CDR3 sequence reads: CAIRGLDRLYGYTF. As DNA, the CDR3 is TGTGCCATCAGGGGTCTGGACAGGCTCTATGGCTACACCTTC.

The rearrangement uses TRBV7-9 and TRBJ2-7, with TRBD1 matching 7 bases. This CDR3 has 15 residues. J gave up 13 bases and V 5 bases, and 20 bases lay outside the gene matches. From germline, CDR1 is SEHNR and CDR2 FQNEAQ (reference sequence). The CDR3 reads CASSVSESSPTGIYF. The CDR3, as DNA: TGTGCCAGCAGCGTATCCGAAAGTTCGCCGACAGGGATATACTTC.

The chain employs TRBV6-5 and TRBJ2-7; D not certain. This CDR3 contains 12 residues. The germline V gene encodes CDR1 MNHEY and CDR2 SVGAGI. Trimming cost V 6 bases and J 2 bases, with 8 bases left between them. CDR3 DNA: TGTGCCAGCAGCCTAAACGCCTACGAGCAGTACTTC. Protein: CASSLNAYEQYF.

The V and J genes are TRBV4-1 and TRBJ2-7; 7 nucleotides agree with TRBD2. This CDR3 spans 17 amino acids. V lost 1 base, J lost 4 bases, and 13 bases stayed unmatched. Germline CDR1 reads MGHRA; CDR2 reads YSYEKL. CDR3 sequence: CASSQVGGSALVYEQYF. CDR3 nucleotide sequence: TGCGCCAGCAGCCAAGTTGGCGGGAGCGCGCTTGTGTACGAGCAGTACTTC.

About this clone: Other DNA sequences within the sample encode an identical CDR3. The V and J genes are TRBV9 and TRBJ2-7; perhaps TRBD1 as D (5 bases). From germline, CDR1 is SGDLS and CDR2 YYNGEE. The CDR3 consists of 14 residues. V shed 0 bases and J shed 2 bases, with 9 bases lying between them. The CDR3 DNA reads TGTGCCAGCAGCGTAGGGCAGGGCGCCTACGAGCAGTACTTC. This sequence encodes CASSVGQGAYEQYF. Variable domain in full (rest from reference TRBV9 and TRBJ2-7): DSGVTQTPKHLITATGQRVTLRCSPRSGDLSVYWYQQSLDQGLQFLIQYYNGEERAKGNILERFSAQQFPDLHSELNLSSLELGDSALYFCASSVGQGAYEQYFGPGTRLTVT.

J is TRBJ1-6 and V is TRBV5-4; TRBD1 might be the D (5 bases). V lost 3 bases, J lost 11 bases, and 12 bases lay in between. The CDR3 length is 13 residues. Germline V gives CDR1 SGHNT, CDR2 YYREEE (reference sequence). The CDR3 here is CASSWGGLAPLHF. In DNA form, the CDR3 reads TGTGCCAGCAGCTGGGGGGGACTCGCACCCCTCCACTTT.

The genes are TRBV4-1 and TRBJ2-7; D may be TRBD2 (5 bases). Deletions cut 1 base from V and 7 bases from J, with 14 bases between. Germline CDR1 MGHRA, CDR2 YSYEKL. There are 14 residues in the CDR3. For the CDR3, the DNA is TGCGCCAGCAGCCAAGGGAGGTGGGGAGTGGAGCAGTACTTC. Its translation is CASSQGRWGVEQYF.

The rearrangement uses TRBV30 and TRBJ1-5, with D possibly TRBD1 on 6 matching bases. The CDR3 consists of 14 residues. Germline CDR1 GTSNPN, CDR2 SVGIG (reference sequence). Trimming pared 4 bases from V and 3 bases from J, leaving 13 bases between. CDR3 nucleotide sequence: TGTGCCTGGATGGTGGGGGGGGCCAATCAGCCCCAGCATTTT. It yields the protein CAWMVGGANQPQHF.

This chain links TRBV27 with TRBJ2-7; no firm D call. The length of the CDR3 is 14 residues. CDR1 and CDR2 from the germline V gene are MNHEY and SMNVEV (reference sequence). V was pared by 2 bases and J by 6 bases, with 14 bases between. DNA of the CDR3: TGTGCCAGCAGTTTAATCCCGGGTGCTGGCGAGCAGTACTTC. Protein product: CASSLIPGAGEQYF.